This T cell receptor beta chain was recovered during a study of T and B cells in COVID-19 patients. Looking at the study overall: The recovered cohort's median age was approximately 37 years, versus roughly 63 years in active infection. About 90% of the 20 active-infection patients had comorbidities associated with unfavorable COVID-19 outcome.

In its sample, this clonotype ranks as medium-sized. TRB rearrangements were amplified by multiplex PCR with BIOMED2 TRB-A/B primers. One entry per CDR3 protein results from TCRdb running MiXCR on the multiplex PCR reads. Of about 9,400 distinct CDR3 sequences in the sample, 31% were seen once. TRB was amplified from around 250-460 ng of blood genomic DNA. CDR1 and CDR2 from the germline V gene are LNHDA and SQIVND (reference sequence). This CDR3 is built from 13 residues. Trimming left V 3 bases short and J 8 bases short, with 13 bases between. The specimen was blood. The V gene is TRBV19, the J gene TRBJ1-1; D unclear. The clonotype comes from a human donor who had recovered from COVID-19. The CDR3 loop reads CASSMRLGLEAFF. The CDR3, as DNA: TGTGCCAGTAGTATGAGACTGGGATTAGAAGCTTTCTTT.